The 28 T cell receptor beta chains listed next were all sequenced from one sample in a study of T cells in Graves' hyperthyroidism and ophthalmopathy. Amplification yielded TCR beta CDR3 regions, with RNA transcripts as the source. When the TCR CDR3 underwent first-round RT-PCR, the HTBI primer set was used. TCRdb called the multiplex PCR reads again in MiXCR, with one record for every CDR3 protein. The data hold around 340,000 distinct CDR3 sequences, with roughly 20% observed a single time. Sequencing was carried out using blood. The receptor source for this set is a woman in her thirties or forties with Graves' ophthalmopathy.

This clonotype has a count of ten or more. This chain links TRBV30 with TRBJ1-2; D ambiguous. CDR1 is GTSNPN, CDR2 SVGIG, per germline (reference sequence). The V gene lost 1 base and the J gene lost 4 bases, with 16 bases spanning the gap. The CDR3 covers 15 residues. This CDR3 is CAWSDVGRFPYGYTF. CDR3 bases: TGTGCCTGGAGTGACGTCGGGAGATTTCCCTATGGCTACACCTTC.

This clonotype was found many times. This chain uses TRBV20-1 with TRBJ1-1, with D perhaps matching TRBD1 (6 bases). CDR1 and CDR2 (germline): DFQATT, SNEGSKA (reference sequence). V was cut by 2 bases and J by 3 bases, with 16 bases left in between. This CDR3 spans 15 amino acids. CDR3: CSARSPDSKDTEAFF. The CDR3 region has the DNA TGCAGTGCTAGATCCCCGGACAGTAAGGACACTGAAGCTTTCTTT.

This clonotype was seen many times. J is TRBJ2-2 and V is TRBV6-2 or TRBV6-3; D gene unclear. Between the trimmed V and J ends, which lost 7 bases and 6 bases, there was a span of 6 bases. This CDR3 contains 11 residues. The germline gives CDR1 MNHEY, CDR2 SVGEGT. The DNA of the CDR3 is TGTGCCAGCAAAAGGGCCGGGGAGCTGTTTTTT. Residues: CASKRAGELFF.

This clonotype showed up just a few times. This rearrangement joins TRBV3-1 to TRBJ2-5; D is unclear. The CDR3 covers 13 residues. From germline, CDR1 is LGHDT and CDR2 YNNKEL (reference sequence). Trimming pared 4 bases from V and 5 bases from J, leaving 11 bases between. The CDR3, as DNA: TGTGCCAGCAGCCCGACACTGGAGGAGACCCAGTACTTC. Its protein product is CASSPTLEETQYF.

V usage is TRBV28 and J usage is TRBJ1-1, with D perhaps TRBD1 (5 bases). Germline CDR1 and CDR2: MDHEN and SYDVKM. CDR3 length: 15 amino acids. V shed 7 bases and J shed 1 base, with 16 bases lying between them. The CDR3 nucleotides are TGTGCCAGCACCGAAATCGGGGCAGGGAACACTGAAGCTTTCTTT. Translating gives CASTEIGAGNTEAFF.

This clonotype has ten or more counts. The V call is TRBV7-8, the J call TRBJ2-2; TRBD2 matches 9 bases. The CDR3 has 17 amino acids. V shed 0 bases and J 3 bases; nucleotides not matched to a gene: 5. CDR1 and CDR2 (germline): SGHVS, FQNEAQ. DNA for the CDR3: TGTGCCAGCAGCTTAGCGAGGACTAGCGACGACACCGGGGAGCTGTTTTTT. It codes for CASSLARTSDDTGELFF.

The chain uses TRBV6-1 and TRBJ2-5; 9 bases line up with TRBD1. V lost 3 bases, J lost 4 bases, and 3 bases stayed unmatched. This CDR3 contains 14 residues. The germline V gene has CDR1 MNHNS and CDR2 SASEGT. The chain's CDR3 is CASSEDRGRETQYF. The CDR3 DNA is TGTGCCAGCAGTGAGGACAGGGGACGAGAGACCCAGTACTTC.

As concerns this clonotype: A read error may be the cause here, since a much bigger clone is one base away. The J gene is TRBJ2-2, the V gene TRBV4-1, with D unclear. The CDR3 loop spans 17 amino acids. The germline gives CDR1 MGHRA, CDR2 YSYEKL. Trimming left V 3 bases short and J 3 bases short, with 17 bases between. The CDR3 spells CASSHPSRHIYTGELFF. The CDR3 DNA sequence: TGCGCCAGCAGCCACCCCTCCCGACACATCTACACCGGGGAGCTGTTTTTT.

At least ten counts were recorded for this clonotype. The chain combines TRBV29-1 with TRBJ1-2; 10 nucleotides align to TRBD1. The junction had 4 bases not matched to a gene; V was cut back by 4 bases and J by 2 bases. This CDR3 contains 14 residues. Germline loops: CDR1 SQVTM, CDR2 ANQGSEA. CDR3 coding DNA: TGCAGCGTTGCCGACAGGGGGCGAAACTATGGCTACACCTTC. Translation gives CSVADRGRNYGYTF.

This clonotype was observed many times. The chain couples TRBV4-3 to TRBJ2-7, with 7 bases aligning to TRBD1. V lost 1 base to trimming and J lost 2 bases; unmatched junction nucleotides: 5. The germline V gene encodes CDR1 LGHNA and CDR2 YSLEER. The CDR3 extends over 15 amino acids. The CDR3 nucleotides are TGCGCCAGCAGCCAAGTAGGGGGCGCGACCTACGAGCAGTACTTC. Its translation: CASSQVGGATYEQYF.

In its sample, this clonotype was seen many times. The CDR3 region has the DNA TGTGCCAGCACCCCCGGAGGGACACTTTTTAACTCCTACGAGCAGTACTTC. It yields the protein CASTPGGTLFNSYEQYF. The J gene is TRBJ2-7, the V gene TRBV25-1, with D perhaps being TRBD1 or TRBD2 (6 bases each). The CDR3 has 17 residues. The germline CDR1 and CDR2 sequences are MGHDK and SYGVNS. The V gene lost 7 bases and the J gene lost 0 bases, with 22 bases spanning the gap.

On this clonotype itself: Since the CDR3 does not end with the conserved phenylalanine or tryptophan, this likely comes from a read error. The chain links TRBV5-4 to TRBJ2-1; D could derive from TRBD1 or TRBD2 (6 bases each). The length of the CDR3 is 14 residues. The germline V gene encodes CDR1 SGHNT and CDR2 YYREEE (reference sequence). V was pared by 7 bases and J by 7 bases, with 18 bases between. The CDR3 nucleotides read TGTGCCAGCCAGCGGGCAGGGGAGCAGAATGAGCAGTTCTTA. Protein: CASQRAGEQNEQFL.

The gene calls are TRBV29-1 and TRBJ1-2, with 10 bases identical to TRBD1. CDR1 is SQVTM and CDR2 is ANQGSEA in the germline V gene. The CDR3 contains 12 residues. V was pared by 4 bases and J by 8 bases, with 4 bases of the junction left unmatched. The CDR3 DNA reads TGCAGCGTTGTGCGGGACAGGGGCGGCTACACCTTC. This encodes CSVVRDRGGYTF.

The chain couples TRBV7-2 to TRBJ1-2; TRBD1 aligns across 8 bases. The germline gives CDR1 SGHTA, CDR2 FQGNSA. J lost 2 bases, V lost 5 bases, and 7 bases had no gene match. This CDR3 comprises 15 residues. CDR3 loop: CASSQTGEGNYGYTF. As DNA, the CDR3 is TGTGCCAGCAGCCAGACAGGGGAGGGGAACTATGGCTACACCTTC. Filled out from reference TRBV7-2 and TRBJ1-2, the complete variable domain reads GAGVSQSPSNKVTEKGKDVELRCDPISGHTALYWYRQSLGQGLEFLIYFQGNSAPDKSGLPSDRFSAERTGGSVSTLTIQRTQQEDSAVYLCASSQTGEGNYGYTFGSGTRLTVV.

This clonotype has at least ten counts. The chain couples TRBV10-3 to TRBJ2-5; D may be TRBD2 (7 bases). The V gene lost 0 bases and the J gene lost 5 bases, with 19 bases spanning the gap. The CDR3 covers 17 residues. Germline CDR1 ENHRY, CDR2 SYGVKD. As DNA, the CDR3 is TGTGCCATCAGTGAGTCGAGGACGGGGGGCGAAAGGGAGACCCAGTACTTC. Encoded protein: CAISESRTGGERETQYF.

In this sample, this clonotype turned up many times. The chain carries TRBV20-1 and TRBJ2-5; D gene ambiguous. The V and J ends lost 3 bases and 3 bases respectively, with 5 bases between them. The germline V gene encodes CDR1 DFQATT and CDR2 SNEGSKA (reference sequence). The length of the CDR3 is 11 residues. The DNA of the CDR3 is TGCAGTGCTAGTGCGGAAGAGACCCAGTACTTC. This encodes CSASAEETQYF.

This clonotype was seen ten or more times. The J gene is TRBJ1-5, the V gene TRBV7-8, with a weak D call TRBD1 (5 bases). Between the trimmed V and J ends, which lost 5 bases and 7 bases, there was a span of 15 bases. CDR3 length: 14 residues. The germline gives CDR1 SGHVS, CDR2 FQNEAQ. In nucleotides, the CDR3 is TGTGCCAGCAGCCCCGCCAGGGTTTGGCAGCCCCAGCATTTT. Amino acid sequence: CASSPARVWQPQHF.

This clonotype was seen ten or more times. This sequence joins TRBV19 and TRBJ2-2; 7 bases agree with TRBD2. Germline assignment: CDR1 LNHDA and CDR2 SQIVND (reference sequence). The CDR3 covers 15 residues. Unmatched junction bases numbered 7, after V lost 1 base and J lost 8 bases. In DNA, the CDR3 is TGTGCCAGTAGTATAGTGCGGGAGCTACGTGGGGAGCTGTTTTTT. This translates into CASSIVRELRGELFF. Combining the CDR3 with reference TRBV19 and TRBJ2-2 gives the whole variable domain DGGITQSPKYLFRKEGQNVTLSCEQNLNHDAMYWYRQDPGQGLRLIYYSQIVNDFQKGDIAEGYSVSREKKESFPLTVTSAQKNPTAFYLCASSIVRELRGELFFGEGSRLTVL.

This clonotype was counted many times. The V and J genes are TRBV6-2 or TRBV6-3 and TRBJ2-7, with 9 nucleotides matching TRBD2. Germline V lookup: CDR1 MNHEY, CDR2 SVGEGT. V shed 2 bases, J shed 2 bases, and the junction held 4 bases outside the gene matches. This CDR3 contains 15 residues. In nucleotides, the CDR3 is TGTGCCAGCAGTTACGGTCCTAGCGGGACCTACGAGCAGTACTTC. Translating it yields CASSYGPSGTYEQYF.

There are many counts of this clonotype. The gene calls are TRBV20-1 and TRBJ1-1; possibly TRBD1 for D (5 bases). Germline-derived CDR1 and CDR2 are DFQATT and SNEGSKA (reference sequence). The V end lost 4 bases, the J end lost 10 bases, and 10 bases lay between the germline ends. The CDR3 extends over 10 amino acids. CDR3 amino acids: CSATGLGAFF. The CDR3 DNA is TGCAGTGCTACGGGACTCGGAGCTTTCTTT.

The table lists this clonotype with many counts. Written as DNA, the CDR3 is TGCGCCAGCAGCCAAGTTGCGGGGATGAACACCGGGGAGCTGTTTTTT. This gives the protein CASSQVAGMNTGELFF. V gene TRBV4-3 combines with J gene TRBJ2-2, with D tentatively TRBD2 (6 bases). The germline V and J ends were trimmed by 1 base and 1 base, with 10 bases remaining between them. CDR3 size: 16 residues. Germline CDR1 reads LGHNA; CDR2 reads YSLEER.

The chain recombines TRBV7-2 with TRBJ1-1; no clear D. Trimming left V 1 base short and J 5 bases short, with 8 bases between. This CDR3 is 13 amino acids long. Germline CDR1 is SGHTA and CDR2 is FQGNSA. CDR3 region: CASSLGSGTEAFF. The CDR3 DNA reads TGTGCCAGCAGCTTAGGATCTGGGACTGAAGCTTTCTTT.

Written as DNA, the CDR3 is TGTGCCAGCAGCCTCAAGGGCTTGAGCTCTGGGGCCAACGTCCTGACTTTC. Residues: CASSLKGLSSGANVLTF. V and J are TRBV28 and TRBJ2-6, with D unclear. Trimming removed 6 bases from V and 0 bases from J, with 15 bases in between. The germline V gene encodes CDR1 MDHEN and CDR2 SYDVKM. This CDR3 spans 17 amino acids.

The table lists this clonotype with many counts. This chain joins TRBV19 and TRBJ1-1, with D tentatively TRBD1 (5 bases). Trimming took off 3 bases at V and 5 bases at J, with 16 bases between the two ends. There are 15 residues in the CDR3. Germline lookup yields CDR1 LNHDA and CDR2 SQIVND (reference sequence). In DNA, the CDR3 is TGTGCCAGTAGTATTCCTACCAGGGTCCGGACTGAAGCTTTCTTT. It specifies CASSIPTRVRTEAFF.

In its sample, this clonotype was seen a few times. The CDR3 nucleotides are TGTGCCAGCAGCCAAGACGGACTAGCGGGAATGCCCCAAGAGACCCAGTACTTC. Translating it yields CASSQDGLAGMPQETQYF. The V and J genes are TRBV27 and TRBJ2-5; 12 bases fit TRBD2. The CDR3 runs to 18 residues. CDR1 is MNHEY, CDR2 SMNVEV, per germline (reference sequence). The J segment lost 1 base and the V segment lost 6 bases, leaving 12 bases of the junction unmatched.

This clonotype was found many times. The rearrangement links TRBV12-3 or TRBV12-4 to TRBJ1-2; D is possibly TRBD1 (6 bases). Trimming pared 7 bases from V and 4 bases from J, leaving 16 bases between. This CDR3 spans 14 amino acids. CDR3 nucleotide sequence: TGTGCCAGCAAGAGGGGGGGAACTCCCTATGGCTACACCTTC. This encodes CASKRGGTPYGYTF.

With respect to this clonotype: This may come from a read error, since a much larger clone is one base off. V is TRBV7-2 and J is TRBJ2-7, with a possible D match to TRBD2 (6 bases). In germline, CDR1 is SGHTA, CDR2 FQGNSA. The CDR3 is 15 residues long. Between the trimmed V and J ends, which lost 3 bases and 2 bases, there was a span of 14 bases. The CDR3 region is CASSLDLGLTYEQYF. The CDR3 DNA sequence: TGTGCCAGCAGCTTGGACTTGGGACTCACCTACGAGCAGTACTTC. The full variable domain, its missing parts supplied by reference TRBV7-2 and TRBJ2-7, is GAGVSQSPSNKVTEKGKDVELRCDPISGHTALYWYRQSLGQGLEFLIYFQGNSAPDKSGLPSDRFSAERTGGSVSTLTIQRTQQEDSAVYLCASSLDLGLTYEQYFGPGTRLTVT.

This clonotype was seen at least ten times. In DNA form, the CDR3 reads TGCAGCACCAGACAGGGAAACACAGATACGCAGTATTTT. The encoded protein is CSTRQGNTDTQYF. This rearrangement joins TRBV29-1 to TRBJ2-3; TRBD1 aligns across 7 bases. Germline CDR1 SQVTM, CDR2 ANQGSEA. CDR3 size: 13 residues. With 8 bases clipped from V and 2 bases from J, the junction kept 7 bases outside the gene matches.